This T cell receptor (beta chain) was retrieved from a study of OX40 agonist ivuxolimab in advanced cancers. Concerning this clone itself: Its antigen is unknown.

Per the germline V gene, CDR1 is SGHTA and CDR2 is FQGNSA. CDR3 length: 15 residues. The V and J ends lost 5 bases and 4 bases, in that order; junction bases with no gene match: 6. Sequencing was performed with immunoSEQ multiplex PCR; in TCRdb, only in-frame clones are kept and a portion is missing. The sample contains approximately 61,000 clones, nearly 90% of which appear only once. Overall study findings and caveats: Expanded clones belonging to CD8+ T cells outnumbered, on average, those of CD4+.

Systemic immunosuppression or a history of autoimmune disease excluded patients. Cycle 7 day 1, cycle 4 day 1, and baseline were the timepoints at which blood was sampled. Material: CD4+ or CD8+ T cells sorted from blood, obtained in a trial of the OX40 agonist ivuxolimab. The chain has TRBV7-2 and TRBJ2-1; TRBD1 matches 9 bases. This TCR came from an adult with an advanced solid tumor such as melanoma, head and neck, liver or kidney cancer. The CDR3 region is CASSPRDRDYNEQFF. The CDR3 nucleotides are TGTGCCAGCAGCCCCCGGGACAGGGATTACAATGAGCAGTTCTTC.